This T cell receptor beta chain was recorded in a study of cytomegalovirus exposure and HLA in healthy donors (dated by TCRdb to the late 2010s). Concerning the study at large: An earlier analysis of 587 of the donors reported approximately 300 Gb of sequence data and some 120 million unique TCR beta sequences from about 179 million T cells. An early release covering just under 650 HLA-typed donors comprised roughly 300 gigabases of sequencing data and around 80 million unique TCR sequences. Of the 300 to 450 genotyped donors, 75% to 85% were placed in the genetic ancestry cluster associated with self-reported Caucasian donors. The study aimed to test whether signatures of past pathogen exposure could be identified by cataloging public T cell receptors. Using immunosequencing, the study profiled T cell repertoires from 500 to 800 subjects and related those repertoires to cytomegalovirus serostatus. A separate validation cohort of roughly 110 different subjects was used in addition to the roughly 700-subject first cohort. To predict cytomegalovirus infection status, the study combined high-throughput TCR immunosequencing, statistical association of individual TCRs with disease status, and machine learning. A later analysis re-analyzed previously published TCR beta repertoires from hundreds of donors and added high-resolution HLA genotyping to study TCR occurrence patterns. The later analysis used no new phenotypic data to find candidate immune exposures, relying instead on TCR beta sequences and their occurrence across donors. An earlier analysis of 587 of the donors applied high-throughput TCR beta sequencing to assess whether each TCR beta V gene segment acted as functional or pseudogenic. Donor age, sex, ethnicity and CMV serostatus were compiled alongside the repertoire data. A later genetic analysis took genome-wide SNP genotypes for about three fifths of the 666 donors and used that subset as a discovery cohort. Every repertoire in the discovery cohort had been generated on one and the same sequencing platform. Both class I and class II loci were covered by HLA typing, at four-digit resolution. The number of donors typed differed by locus, with about 629-640 for A, B, C, DRB1 and DQB1, around 560 for DQA1, 600 to 610 for DPA1, and approximately 470 for DPB1. Roughly 5 DR-DQ haplotypes were treated as single units for association and clustering because of strong linkage in the cohort. Among a few hundred genotyped donors of the cohort, an average of 235,054 unique TCR beta nucleotide sequences were sequenced per donor, roughly a sixth of them non-productive.

In total, approximately 610 healthy bone marrow donors made up the cohort. At the time of sampling, all cohort members were nominally healthy, though unrecorded immune exposures were likely present. The donor was CMV seropositive and was included in the group of 290 or so seropositive cohort members. Each donor provided a peripheral blood sample, and peripheral blood mononuclear cells were used for TCR beta sequencing. The Qiagen DNeasy Blood Extraction Kit was used to extract genomic DNA from the blood cell samples. Study-level results and caveats: Most CMV-associated TCR beta chains appeared to be HLA-restricted in a later analysis, and the HLA associations seemed to be driven largely by CMV exposure. In a later genetic analysis, fewer N-insertions in productive TCRs were reported among donors in an Asian-associated ancestry cluster than the roughly 700-donor mean. In vitro tests confirmed that a few of the cytomegalovirus-associated TCR beta chains recognize cytomegalovirus antigens. At a false discovery rate of 0.05, a later analysis linked approximately 18,000 TCR beta sequences to specific HLA alleles. In an earlier analysis of 587 of the donors, most TCR beta V segments appeared in productive rearrangements about 87% or about 30% of the time, broadly matching IMGT annotations. In this cohort, only TCR beta chains were sequenced, and detectable features were limited by the absence of alpha or paired-chain data. Correlated functional status among segregating V segments might be attributable to linkage disequilibrium, but an unknown experimental factor could not be ruled out. While some public TCRs were present in many individuals, most TCR sequences turned up only very rarely across donors. Cytomegalovirus status was reported to be diagnosed by the classifier with high specificity and sensitivity in both the original and validation cohorts. The study listed over 150 TCR beta chains as associated with cytomegalovirus. A further reported finding was that TCR beta sequences accurately predicted the HLA-A and HLA-B alleles for most subjects in the first cohort. A later genetic analysis associated a missense DCLRE1C variant with V-gene and J-gene trimming of TCR beta chains, and an independent cohort replicated the association. Because counts were too low, some 16 rarely observed V segments, including chromosome 9 orphons, were excluded from the earlier analysis of fewer than 650 of the donors. HLA typing was unavailable for some donors at each locus, so association tests used only the typed subset. The authors suggested that the approach could potentially be generalized to other disease states and immunological phenotypes. According to a later analysis, parvovirus B19, influenza, CMV and Epstein-Barr virus appeared linked to several top co-occurrence clusters. A group of highly shared sequence variants was considered likely to be a technical artifact of the sequencing pipeline. In a later analysis, HLA-associated TCR beta chains were found to be more clonally expanded and to have lower generation probabilities than equally common non-associated chains. According to a later analysis, TCR association rates differed among HLA loci, with DRB1 alleles showing the most associated TCRs and HLA-C alleles showing the fewest. The only immune exposure information available for the cohort was CMV serostatus. Assigning TCR associations to individual alleles was difficult when HLA alleles, especially DR and DQ, strongly co-occurred. Presence/absence analyses assumed roughly uniform sequencing depth across donors, an assumption that may not hold.

Details on this clone: Its antigen is currently not known. No clone much larger than this one lies a single base away; base qualities are absent.

The library was produced with the immunoSEQ multiplex PCR assay. The multiplex PCR relied on a mix of 60 forward primers for TCR Vbeta segments and 13 reverse primers for TCR Jbeta segments. The CDR3 region of rearranged TCR beta genes was amplified from genomic DNA by a multiplex PCR assay. The amplified TCR beta libraries were sequenced on the Illumina HiSeq System as 87-base-pair reads. In the paper's pipeline: A later analysis tallied tens of millions of unique TCR beta chains across the approximately 670 repertoires, and approximately 12 million of those chains were shared by two or more donors. Raw reads were error-corrected and collapsed into unique sequences with a nearest-neighbor algorithm that merged closely related sequences to remove PCR and sequencing errors. To assign V, D and J gene segments, CDR3 sequences were aligned to IMGT reference sequences. For a sequence to be retained, a match of at least six nucleotides to both a V gene segment and a J gene segment was required. A rearrangement counted as productive if the CDR3 had no stop codons and remained in frame with V and J, and every other rearrangement counted as non-productive. CDR3 was defined according to IMGT convention as the region running from the second conserved V-encoded cysteine to the conserved J-encoded phenylalanine. In an earlier analysis of more than 550 of the donors, sequences lacking an unambiguous match to a single V gene segment were excluded. In an earlier analysis of some 590 of the donors, a V segment was called functional when productive rearrangements were above 56.7%, and segregating when the standard deviation between donors exceeded 5%. To diagnose cytomegalovirus status from the catalog of TCR beta chain sequences, a statistical classification framework was built. In a later analysis, TCR nucleotide sequences were compared against IMGT/GENE-DB human TR gene sequences so that V and J genes could be assigned. The TCRdist pipeline was used in a later analysis to assign CDR3 sequences and most-parsimonious VDJ recombination scenarios. In a later analysis, each TCR beta chain was defined by its CDR3 amino acid sequence together with its V-gene family, and reads without a unique V-gene family were excluded. A later analysis removed 550 to 650 highly shared, low-generation-probability nucleotide sequences to deal with suspected cross-contamination and a sequencing artifact. In a later analysis, a clonal expansion index for each public chain was calculated from normalized within-repertoire ranks of inferred template counts. A later analysis computed generation probabilities with a VDJ recombination model fitted to out-of-frame rearrangements, and checked the results against IGoR. A later analysis scored TCR-TCR, TCR-HLA and TCR-CMV co-occurrence with hypergeometric tests, applying a repertoire-size bias correction to TCR pairs. In a later analysis, false discovery rates were estimated by permuting HLA or CMV assignments 20 times. In a later analysis, co-occurring TCRs were grouped using DBSCAN, and TCRdist sequence similarity was added for clustering within HLA-allele-positive subsets. For co-occurrence clustering, repertoires with fewer than 30,000 or more than 120,000 public chains were excluded, along with a handful of repertoires with anomalous nucleotide sharing. Not all clones reach the TCRdb copy of this immuneACCESS table, which keeps in-frame sequences only. Checked studies attribute under half of the gap to unresolved V genes and leave the rest unexplained. V and J calls and clone size come straight from that table; D and trimming were deduced from the DNA. A total of about 200,000 clones appear in this sample, roughly an eighth of them only once. 7.8% of the sample lies in the top ten.

The TCR comes from a man aged 50 to 60 in good health and CMV-seropositive. The material sequenced was PBMCs.

The nucleotides read TGTGCCAGCAGCTTATCCGGCTCGACAGAATTTTTTGGTAACACCATATATTTT. This gives the protein CASSLSGSTEFFGNTIYF. The chain links TRBV11-2 with TRBJ1-3, and possibly TRBD1, on 5 matching bases. The CDR3, cysteine through phenylalanine, is 18 amino acids long. Only the CDR3 part of the read is kept: 54 bases, read in frame from the first base. Based on the germline V gene, the CDR1 and CDR2 sequences are SGHAT and FQNNGV. At the junction V is shortened by 2 bases and J by 7 bases, with 24 bases in between.